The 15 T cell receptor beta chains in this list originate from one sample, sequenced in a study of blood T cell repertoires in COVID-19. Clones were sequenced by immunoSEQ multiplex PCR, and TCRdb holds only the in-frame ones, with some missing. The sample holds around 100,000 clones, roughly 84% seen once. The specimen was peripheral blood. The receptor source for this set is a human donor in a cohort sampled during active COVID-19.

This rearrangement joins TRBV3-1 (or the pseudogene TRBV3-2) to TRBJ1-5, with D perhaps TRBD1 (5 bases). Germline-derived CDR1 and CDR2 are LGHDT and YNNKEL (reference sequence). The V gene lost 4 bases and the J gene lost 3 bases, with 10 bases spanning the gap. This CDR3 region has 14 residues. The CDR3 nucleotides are TGTGCCAGCAGCCGAGACAGTTTCAATCAGCCCCAGCATTTT. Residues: CASSRDSFNQPQHF.

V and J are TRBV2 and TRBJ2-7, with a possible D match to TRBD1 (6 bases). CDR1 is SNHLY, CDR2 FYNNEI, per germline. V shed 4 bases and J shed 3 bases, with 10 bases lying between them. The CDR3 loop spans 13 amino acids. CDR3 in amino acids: CASSGGQNYEQYF. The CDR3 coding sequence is TGTGCCAGCAGTGGAGGACAGAACTACGAGCAGTACTTC.

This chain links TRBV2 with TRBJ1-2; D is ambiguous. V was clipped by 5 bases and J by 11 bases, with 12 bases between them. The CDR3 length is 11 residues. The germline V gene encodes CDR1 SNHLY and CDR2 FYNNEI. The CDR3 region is CASSLGVVYTF. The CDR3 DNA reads TGTGCCAGCAGTTTGGGCGTAGTGTACACCTTC.

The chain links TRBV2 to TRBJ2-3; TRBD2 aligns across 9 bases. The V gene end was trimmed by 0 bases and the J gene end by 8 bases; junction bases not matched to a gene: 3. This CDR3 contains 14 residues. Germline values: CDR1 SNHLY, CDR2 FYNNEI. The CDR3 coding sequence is TGTGCCAGCAGTGAAGCGAGGCGGGGGGGTACGCAGTATTTT. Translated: CASSEARRGGTQYF. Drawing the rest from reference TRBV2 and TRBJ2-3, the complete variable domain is EPEVTQTPSHQVTQMGQEVILRCVPISNHLYFYWYRQILGQKVEFLVSFYNNEISEKSEIFDDQFSVERPDGSNFTLKIRSTKLEDSAMYFCASSEARRGGTQYFGPGTRLTVL.

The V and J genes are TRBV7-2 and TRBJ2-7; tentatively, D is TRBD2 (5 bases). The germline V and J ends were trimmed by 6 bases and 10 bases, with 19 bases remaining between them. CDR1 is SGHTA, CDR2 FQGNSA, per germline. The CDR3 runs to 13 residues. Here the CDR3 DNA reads TGTGCCAGCAGTGAGAATCTGGAGGTTGCACAGTACTTC. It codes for CASSENLEVAQYF.

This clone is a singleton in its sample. CDR3 loop: CASSSVFSGNTIYF. Written as DNA, the CDR3 is TGTGCCAGCAGCTCGGTATTCTCTGGAAACACCATATATTTT. V is TRBV9 and J is TRBJ1-3; D is undetermined. V was cut by 4 bases and J by 0 bases, with 8 bases left in between. This CDR3 is built from 14 residues. From germline, CDR1 is SGDLS and CDR2 YYNGEE.

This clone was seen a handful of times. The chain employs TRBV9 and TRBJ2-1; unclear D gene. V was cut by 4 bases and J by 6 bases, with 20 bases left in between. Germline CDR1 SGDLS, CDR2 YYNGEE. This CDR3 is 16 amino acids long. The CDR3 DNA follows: TGTGCCAGCAGCCCTAGTCCCGCCTTAACCGGCAATGAGCAGTTCTTC. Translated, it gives CASSPSPALTGNEQFF.

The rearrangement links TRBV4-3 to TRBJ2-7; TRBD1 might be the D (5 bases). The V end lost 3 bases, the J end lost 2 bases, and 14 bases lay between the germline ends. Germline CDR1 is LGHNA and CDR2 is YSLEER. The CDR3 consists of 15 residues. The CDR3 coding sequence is TGCGCCAGCAGCCAGACCAGGGATCTAACCTACGAGCAGTACTTC. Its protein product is CASSQTRDLTYEQYF.

The CDR3 nucleotides are TGTGCCAGCAGCTGGGGGGACAGGGGCACTGAAGCTTTCTTT. Translation: CASSWGDRGTEAFF. J is TRBJ1-1 and V is TRBV7-2, with 10 bases fitting TRBD1. Per germline, CDR1 SGHTA and CDR2 FQGNSA. V was pared by 4 bases and J by 4 bases, with 3 bases of the junction left unmatched. The CDR3 totals 14 residues.

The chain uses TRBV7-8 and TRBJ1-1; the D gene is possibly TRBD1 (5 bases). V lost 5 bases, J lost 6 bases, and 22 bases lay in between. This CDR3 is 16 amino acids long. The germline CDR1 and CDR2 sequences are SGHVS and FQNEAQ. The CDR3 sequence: CASSLSGGGTDAEAFF. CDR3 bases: TGTGCCAGCAGCCTTTCCGGGGGGGGTACGGACGCTGAAGCTTTCTTT.

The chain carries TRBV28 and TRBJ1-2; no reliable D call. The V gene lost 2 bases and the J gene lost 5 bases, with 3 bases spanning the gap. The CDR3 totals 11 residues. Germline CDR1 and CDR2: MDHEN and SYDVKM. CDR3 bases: TGTGCCAGCAGTTTACGGTATGGCTACACCTTC. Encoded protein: CASSLRYGYTF.

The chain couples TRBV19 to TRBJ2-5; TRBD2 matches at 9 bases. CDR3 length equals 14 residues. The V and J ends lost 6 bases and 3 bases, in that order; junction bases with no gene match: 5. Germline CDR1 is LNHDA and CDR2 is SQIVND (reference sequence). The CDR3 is CASRRSGREETQYF. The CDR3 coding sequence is TGTGCCAGTAGGCGTAGCGGGAGAGAAGAGACCCAGTACTTC. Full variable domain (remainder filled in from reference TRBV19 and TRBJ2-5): DGGITQSPKYLFRKEGQNVTLSCEQNLNHDAMYWYRQDPGQGLRLIYYSQIVNDFQKGDIAEGYSVSREKKESFPLTVTSAQKNPTAFYLCASRRSGREETQYFGPGTRLLVL.

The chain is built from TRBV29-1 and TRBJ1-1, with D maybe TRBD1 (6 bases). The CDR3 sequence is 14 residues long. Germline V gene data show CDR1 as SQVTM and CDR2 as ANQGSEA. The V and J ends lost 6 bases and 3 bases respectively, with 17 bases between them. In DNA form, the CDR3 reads TGCAGCGTAGCCGGGAGGGGGGCAGACACTGAAGCTTTCTTT. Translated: CSVAGRGADTEAFF.

The CDR3 reads CASTRDRAYGYTF. Written as DNA, the CDR3 is TGTGCCAGCACCCGGGACAGGGCCTATGGCTACACCTTC. The chain is built from TRBV6-5 and TRBJ1-2; 9 bases agree with TRBD1. The CDR3 consists of 13 residues. After removal of 7 bases from V and 4 bases from J, the junction contained 4 bases not matched to a gene. The germline V gene encodes CDR1 MNHEY and CDR2 SVGAGI.

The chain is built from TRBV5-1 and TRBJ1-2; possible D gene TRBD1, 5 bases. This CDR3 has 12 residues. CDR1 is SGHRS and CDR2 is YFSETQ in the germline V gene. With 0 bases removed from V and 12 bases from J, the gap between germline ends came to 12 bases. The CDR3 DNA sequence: TGCGCCAGCAGCTTGGAGGGGCCCGGTCACACCTTC. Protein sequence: CASSLEGPGHTF.